Below are 9 T cell receptor beta chains sequenced from a single sample in a study of cytomegalovirus exposure and HLA in healthy donors. Vbeta (60) and Jbeta (13) primers were used in the PCR. Profiled with immunoSEQ multiplex PCR; TCRdb holds only in-frame clones, not every one. Here the sample spans over 110,000 clones, roughly 76% being singletons. The sequenced material came from PBMCs. Receptors were obtained from a woman in her 40s in good health and CMV-seronegative.

The chain employs TRBV11-2 and TRBJ1-1; D is unresolved. Germline CDR1 is SGHAT and CDR2 is FQNNGV. Trimming took 1 base from V and 4 from J, leaving 22 bases between them. CDR3 length equals 18 residues. The CDR3 DNA reads TGTGCCAGCAGCTTAGGTGTTGTAACAGCCCGCCTCTCCACTGAAGCTTTCTTT. It encodes CASSLGVVTARLSTEAFF.

In its sample, this clone was seen once. The rearrangement links TRBV12-5 to TRBJ2-3; D uncertain. V lost 4 bases and J lost 3, with 5 bases in between. The CDR3 extends over 12 amino acids. The germline gives CDR1 LGHNT, CDR2 FRNRAP. In DNA form, the CDR3 reads TGTGCTAGTGGTTGGCCAACAGATACGCAGTATTTT. Residues: CASGWPTDTQYF.

This clone has more than one count but fewer than ten. The chain carries TRBV6-1 and TRBJ1-4, with D maybe TRBD1 (5 bases). The V gene lost 8 bases and the J gene lost 8 bases, with 21 bases spanning the gap. This CDR3 contains 15 residues. CDR1 and CDR2 (germline): MNHNS, SASEGT. CDR3 bases: TGTGCCAGCGGACACAGCGCAAGGATAACCGAAAAACTGTTTTTT. Translated, it gives CASGHSARITEKLFF.

The chain combines TRBV7-9 with TRBJ1-4; 10 positions agree with TRBD1. This CDR3 is 16 amino acids long. V shed 5 bases, J shed 0 bases, and the junction held 3 bases outside the gene matches. The germline CDR1 and CDR2 sequences are SEHNR and FQNEAQ (reference sequence). CDR3 sequence (DNA): TGTGCCAGCAGCCAAGGACAGGGGGCAACTAATGAAAAACTGTTTTTT. As protein: CASSQGQGATNEKLFF.

The chain joins TRBV16 to TRBJ1-1; 9 bases are shared with TRBD1. The V gene's germline CDR1 is KGHSY and CDR2 FQNENV. Trimming removed 2 bases from V and 4 bases from J; junction bases left unmatched: 2. This CDR3 has 14 amino acids. The CDR3: CASSQGQGTTEAFF. CDR3 coding DNA: TGTGCCAGCAGCCAAGGACAGGGGACCACTGAAGCTTTCTTT.

A few counts support this clone. The chain links TRBV5-6 to TRBJ2-5; D is unclear. Germline V lookup: CDR1 SGHDT, CDR2 YYEEEE. Trimming removed 4 bases at V and 0 bases at J, with 7 bases between. The CDR3 runs to 13 residues. The CDR3 reads CASSLLNQETQYF. CDR3 sequence (DNA): TGTGCCAGCAGCCTATTAAACCAAGAGACCCAGTACTTC.

CDR3 coding DNA: TGCGCCAGCAGCCAGGCTCAGGGGCTGGAAGAAAAACTGTTTTTT. Residues: CASSQAQGLEEKLFF. The V and J genes are TRBV4-1 and TRBJ1-4; the D gene is possibly TRBD1 (6 bases). Germline V gene lookup returns CDR1 MGHRA and CDR2 YSYEKL. The CDR3 contains 15 residues. The ends were cut back, 3 bases at V and 8 bases at J, with 16 bases in the middle.

The CDR3 DNA is TGTGCCAGCAGCTTAGGGGGCAGGGGAAGCACCGGGGAGCTGTTTTTT. This gives the protein CASSLGGRGSTGELFF. The rearrangement joins TRBV11-3 to TRBJ2-2, with D perhaps matching TRBD1 (6 bases). Trimming stripped 1 base from V and 4 bases from J, with 13 bases between. Germline lookup yields CDR1 SGHNT and CDR2 YENEEA. This CDR3 region has 16 residues. The variable domain in full, completed from reference TRBV11-3 and TRBJ2-2, reads EAGVVQSPRYKIIEKKQPVAFWCNPISGHNTLYWYLQNLGQGPELLIRYENEEAVDDSQLPKDRFSAERLKGVDSTLKIQPAELGDSAVYLCASSLGGRGSTGELFFGEGSRLTVL.

V is TRBV18 and J is TRBJ2-1; 7 nucleotides align to TRBD2. Looked up from germline, CDR1 is KGHSH and CDR2 is LQKENI. The CDR3 is 12 residues long. V was pared by 6 bases and J by 6 bases, with 2 bases of the junction left unmatched. CDR3 sequence reads: CASSWGGNEQFF. In DNA, the CDR3 is TGTGCCAGCTCTTGGGGGGGCAATGAGCAGTTCTTC.